The rows below give T cell receptor beta chains drawn from one sample of a study of cytomegalovirus exposure and HLA in healthy donors. Produced via immunoSEQ multiplex PCR; TCRdb's table is partial and in-frame only. The repertoire has 100,000 to 150,000 clones, less than 80% of them found once; the top ten carry 3% to 3.5%. The sample was PBMCs. The receptors stem from a woman aged 45-65 years in good health and CMV-seronegative. Both conserved end residues are part of each CDR3. D genes are given only for firm matches. Rows may omit the clone size; those that give it use once, few, many or a size class.

>TRBJ2-2|TRBV7-2|-|TRBD2|16
CASSPSGRADTGELFF
TGTGCCAGCAGCCCTAGCGGGAGGGCCGATACCGGGGAGCTGTTTTTT
>TRBJ1-2|TRBV25-1|-|-|13
CASSYFELYGYTF
TGTGCCAGCAGTTATTTCGAACTATATGGCTACACCTTC
>TRBJ2-1|TRBV7-2|-|TRBD2|16
CASSLGLTSGDNEQFF
TGTGCCAGCAGCTTAGGCCTAACTAGCGGGGACAATGAGCAGTTCTTC
>TRBJ2-1|TRBV7-9|-|TRBD2|15
CASRPSGKRYNEQFF
TGTGCCAGCAGGCCAAGCGGGAAACGCTACAATGAGCAGTTCTTC
>TRBJ1-3|TRBV25-1|-|-|12
CASSRAGNTIYF
TGTGCCAGCAGCAGGGCTGGAAACACCATATATTTT
>TRBJ1-5|TRBV2|-|-|15
CSSSEWDIPNQPQHF
TGTTCCAGCAGTGAATGGGACATCCCCAATCAGCCCCAGCATTTT
>TRBJ2-2|TRBV25-1|-|TRBD2|18
CASSPGLAGGGSTGELFF
TGTGCCAGCAGTCCGGGACTAGCGGGAGGAGGTAGTACCGGGGAGCTGTTTTTT
>TRBJ2-7|TRBV19|-|TRBD1|13
CASSEGQGGEQYF
TGTGCCAGTAGCGAGGGACAGGGCGGGGAGCAGTACTTC
>TRBJ2-7|TRBV6-4|once|TRBD2|15
CASSPSGSGVYEQYF
TGTGCCAGCAGTCCAAGCGGGAGTGGTGTTTACGAGCAGTACTTC
>TRBJ2-7|TRBV7-8|-|-|21
CASSVRRGRGFTGGGSYEQYF
TGTGCCAGCAGTGTAAGACGGGGCAGGGGATTTACGGGAGGAGGATCCTACGAGCAGTACTTC
>TRBJ2-2|TRBV2|once|TRBD1|15
CASRDRDIDTGELFF
TGTGCCAGCAGGGACAGGGACATTGATACCGGGGAGCTGTTTTTT
>TRBJ2-3|TRBV28|-|TRBD1|15
CASSSWGQGTDTQYF
TGTGCCAGCAGTTCCTGGGGACAGGGCACAGATACGCAGTATTTT
>TRBJ2-7|TRBV30|-|-|12
CAWSPGQGEQYF
TGTGCCTGGTCCCCTGGTCAGGGCGAGCAGTACTTC
>TRBJ2-5|TRBV7-3|-|-|15
CASSPTGSPGETQYF
TGTGCCAGCAGCCCCACCGGGAGCCCCGGGGAGACCCAGTACTTC